The text below deals with one T cell receptor (beta chain). Its antigen is not yet known. The sample holds no much larger clone one base away, and base qualities are not on file. The same CDR3 also results from other DNA sequences found in this sample. V is reduced by 8 bases and J by 1 base, leaving a spacing of 5 bases between them. Measured from the cysteine to the phenylalanine, the CDR3 is 11 residues long. Of all the DNA, just the CDR3 is kept, 33 bases in frame from base 1. Per the germline V gene (reference sequence), PRHDT is the CDR1 and FYEKMQ is the CDR2. Donors were healthy HIV-negative adults with no recently reported acute infections or vaccinations. Only Caucasian adults living in Nashville, Tennessee, USA were represented among the donors. CD4+ T cells were enriched through magnetic negative selection, after which naive cells were positively selected on CD45RA and the remaining negative fraction served as the memory subset. Blood was obtained by leukapheresis, after which PBMCs were separated by Ficoll-Histopaque density gradient centrifugation and cryopreserved in liquid nitrogen vapor phase. Analytical flow cytometry was used to check the purity and quantity of every magnetically sorted T cell population. Each sorted fraction had its genomic DNA isolated and then quantified by UV absorbance on a Nanodrop 2000c.

These data come from a study of shared clonotypes between healthy human individuals (dated by TCRdb to 2019 to 2021). Describing the broader study: The cohort comprised two women and three men aged 18 to 49 years. For each donor, CD4 naive and CD4 memory were each run on three plates, CD8 naive on two plates, and CD8 memory on one plate. To estimate repertoire size and how much clonotypes are shared between individuals, the study performed deep sequencing of blood TCR repertoires from 4 to 6 healthy adults. Libraries were prepared and TCR repertoires were sequenced by different laboratories using diverse techniques, in order to increase sequencing depth and limit assay-specific biases. Per donor, leukapheresis produced somewhere between about 0.8 and 9 billion PBMCs.

Using the deep immunoSEQ assay, TCR CDR3 regions were amplified from genomic DNA by multiplex PCR. Genomic DNA extracted from each cell subset was distributed evenly over all wells of several immunoSEQ 96-well plates, and each plate served as one replicate. Each replicate PCR for sorted subsets received approximately 200 ng genomic DNA, equal to roughly 30,000 T cell genomes. The purified libraries were quantified using a Qubit 3.0 fluorometer, sized with a Bioanalyzer 2100, and then quantified again using the KAPA Library Quantification kit. Each immunoSEQ 96-well plate was sequenced on its own single-read 150-cycle Illumina NextSeq 550 flow cell. The authors processed their data as follows. Because the immunoSEQ output held only junctional sequences and lacked quality scores, the filtering could not match the filtering applied to full-length reads. To assign V/J genes and CDR3, sequences were annotated against IMGT germline references using PyIR, a Python wrapper for IgBLAST v1.9. Reads were removed for weak V/J assignments (E-value above 1e-6), missing CDR3, stop codons, out-of-frame junctions, or ambiguous translated residues. V3J clonotypes were defined as sequences sharing the same inferred V gene, J gene, and CDR3 amino acid sequence. The percentage overlap between two repertoires was calculated by dividing the number of shared unique clonotypes by the size of the smaller repertoire. Three approaches were used to assess repertoire richness: RTK rarefaction, the Chao1 estimator, and Recon v2.1 estimates of unobserved clonotypes. For all TCRbeta clonotypes obtained by the gDNA method from a few donors, generation probabilities were computed with OLGA. TCRdb took this table from immuneACCESS and kept in-frame rearrangements with V and J called. Such tables lack part of the clones; where checked against another copy, unresolved V genes explain under half of the gap, and the rest is unexplained. D and trimming were read from the DNA, whereas the V and J calls and clone size are those reported in that table. Here the sample has some 360,000 clones; less than 85% occur a single time. Together, the top ten hold roughly 10% of the sample.

What the work shows at the level of the full study, not this receptor alone: Sharing across a few donors was observed for 4.5% to 6.5% of naive CD4, about 3.2% of naive CD8, over 2% of memory CD4, and approximately 0.41% of memory CD8 clonotypes. Only blood was sampled, and tissue TCR repertoires likely differ from those in blood. Because the study included only a small number of donors, the genetic and exposure-history diversity represented was limited. Estimated clonotype richness was generally larger for naive than for memory subsets. Clonotypes shared by all four sorted-subset donors showed higher generation probabilities than non-shared clonotypes. Pairwise subsampling indicated that sequencing depth was expected to affect the degree of clonotype sharing among donors. Even with the large sequencing depth, rarefaction of the sorted-subset datasets indicated that sequencing was incomplete.

The TCR comes from a man aged 30 to 39 in good health. The chain uses TRBV13 and TRBJ1-1; no confident D gene assignment can be made. Sequencing used memory CD4+ T cells sorted from blood. Taken with the paper, the label for cell subset or site translates to: CD45RA-negative fraction. The DNA reads TGTGCCAGCGGGAAGAACACTGAAGCTTTCTTT. This gives the protein CASGKNTEAFF.